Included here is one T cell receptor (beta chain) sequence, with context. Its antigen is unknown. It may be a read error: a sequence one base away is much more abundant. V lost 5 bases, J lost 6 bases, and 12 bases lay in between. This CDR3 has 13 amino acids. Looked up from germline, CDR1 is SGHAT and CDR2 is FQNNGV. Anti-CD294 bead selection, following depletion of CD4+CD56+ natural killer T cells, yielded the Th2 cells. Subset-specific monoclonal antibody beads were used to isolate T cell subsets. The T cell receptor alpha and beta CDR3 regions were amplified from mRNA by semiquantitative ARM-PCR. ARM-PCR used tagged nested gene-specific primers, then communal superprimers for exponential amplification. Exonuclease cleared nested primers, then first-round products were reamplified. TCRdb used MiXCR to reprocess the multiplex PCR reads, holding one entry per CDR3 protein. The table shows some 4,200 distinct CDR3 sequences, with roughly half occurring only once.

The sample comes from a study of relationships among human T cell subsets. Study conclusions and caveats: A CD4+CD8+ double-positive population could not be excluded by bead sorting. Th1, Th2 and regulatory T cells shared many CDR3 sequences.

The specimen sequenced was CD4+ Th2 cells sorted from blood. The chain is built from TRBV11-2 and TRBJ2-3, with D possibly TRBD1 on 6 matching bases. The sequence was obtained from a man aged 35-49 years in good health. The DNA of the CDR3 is TGTGCCAGCAGCGGGGCAGGGGCGGATACGCAGTATTTT. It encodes CASSGAGADTQYF.